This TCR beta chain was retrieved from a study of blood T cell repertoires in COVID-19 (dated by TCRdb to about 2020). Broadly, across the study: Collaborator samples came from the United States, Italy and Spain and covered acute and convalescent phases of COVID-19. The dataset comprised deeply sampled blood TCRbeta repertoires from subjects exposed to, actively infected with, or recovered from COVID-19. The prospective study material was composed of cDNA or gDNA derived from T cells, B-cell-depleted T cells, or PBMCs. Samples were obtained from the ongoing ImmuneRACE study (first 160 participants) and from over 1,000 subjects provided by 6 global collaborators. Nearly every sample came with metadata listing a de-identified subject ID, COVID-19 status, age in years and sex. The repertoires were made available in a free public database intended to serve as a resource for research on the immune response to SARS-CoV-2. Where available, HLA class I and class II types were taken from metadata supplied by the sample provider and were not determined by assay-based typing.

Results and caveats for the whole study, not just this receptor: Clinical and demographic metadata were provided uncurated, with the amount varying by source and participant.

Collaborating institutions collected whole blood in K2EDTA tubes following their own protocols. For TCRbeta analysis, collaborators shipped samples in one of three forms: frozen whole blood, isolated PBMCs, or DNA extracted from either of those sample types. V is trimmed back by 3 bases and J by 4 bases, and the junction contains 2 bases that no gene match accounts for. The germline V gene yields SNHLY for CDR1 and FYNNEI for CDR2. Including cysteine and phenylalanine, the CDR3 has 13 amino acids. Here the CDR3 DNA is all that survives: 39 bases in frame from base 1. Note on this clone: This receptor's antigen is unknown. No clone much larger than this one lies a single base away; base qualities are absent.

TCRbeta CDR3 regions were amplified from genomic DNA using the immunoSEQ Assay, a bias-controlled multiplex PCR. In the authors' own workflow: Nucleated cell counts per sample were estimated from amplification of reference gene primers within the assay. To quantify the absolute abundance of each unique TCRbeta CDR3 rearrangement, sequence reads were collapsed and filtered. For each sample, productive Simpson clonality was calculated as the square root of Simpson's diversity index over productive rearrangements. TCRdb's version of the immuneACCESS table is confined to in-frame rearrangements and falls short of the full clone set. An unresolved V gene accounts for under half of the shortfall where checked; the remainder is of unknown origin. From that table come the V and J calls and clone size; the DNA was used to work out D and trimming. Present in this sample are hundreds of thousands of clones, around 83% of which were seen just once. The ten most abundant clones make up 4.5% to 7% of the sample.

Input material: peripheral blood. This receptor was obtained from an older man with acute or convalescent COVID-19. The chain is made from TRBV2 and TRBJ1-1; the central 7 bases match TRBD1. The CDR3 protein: CASSEGQFTEAFF. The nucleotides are TGTGCCAGCAGTGAGGGACAGTTCACTGAAGCTTTCTTT.